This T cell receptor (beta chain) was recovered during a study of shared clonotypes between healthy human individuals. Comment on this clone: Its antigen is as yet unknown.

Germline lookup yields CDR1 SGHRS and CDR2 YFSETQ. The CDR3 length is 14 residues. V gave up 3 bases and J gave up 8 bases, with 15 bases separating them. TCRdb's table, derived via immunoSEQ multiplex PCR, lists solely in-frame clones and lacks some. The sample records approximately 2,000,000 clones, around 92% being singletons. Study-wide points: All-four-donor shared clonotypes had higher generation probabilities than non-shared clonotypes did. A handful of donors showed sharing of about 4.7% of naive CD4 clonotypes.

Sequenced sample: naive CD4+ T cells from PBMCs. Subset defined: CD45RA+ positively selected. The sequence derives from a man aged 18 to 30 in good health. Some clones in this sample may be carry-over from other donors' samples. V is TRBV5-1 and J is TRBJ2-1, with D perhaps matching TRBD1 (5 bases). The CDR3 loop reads CASSYDRPRDEQFF. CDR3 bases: TGCGCCAGCAGCTATGACAGACCCAGGGATGAGCAGTTCTTC. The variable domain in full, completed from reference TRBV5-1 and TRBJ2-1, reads KAGVTQTPRYLIKTRGQQVTLSCSPISGHRSVSWYQQTPGQGLQFLFEYFSETQRNKGNFPGRFSGRQFSNSRSEMNVSTLELGDSALYLCASSYDRPRDEQFFGPGTRLTVL.